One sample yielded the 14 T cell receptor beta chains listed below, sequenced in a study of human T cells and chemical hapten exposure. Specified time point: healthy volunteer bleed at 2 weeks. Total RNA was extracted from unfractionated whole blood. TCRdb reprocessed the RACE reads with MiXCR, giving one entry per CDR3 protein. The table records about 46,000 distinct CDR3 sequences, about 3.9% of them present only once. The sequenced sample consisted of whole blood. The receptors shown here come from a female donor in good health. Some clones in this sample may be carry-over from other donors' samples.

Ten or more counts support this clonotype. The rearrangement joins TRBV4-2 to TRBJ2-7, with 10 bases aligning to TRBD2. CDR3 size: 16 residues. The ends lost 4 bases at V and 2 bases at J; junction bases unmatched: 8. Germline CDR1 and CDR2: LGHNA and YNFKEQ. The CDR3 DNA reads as TGTGCCAGCAGCCTAACAGCGGGGGGGAGTCCCTACGAGCAGTACTTC. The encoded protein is CASSLTAGGSPYEQYF.

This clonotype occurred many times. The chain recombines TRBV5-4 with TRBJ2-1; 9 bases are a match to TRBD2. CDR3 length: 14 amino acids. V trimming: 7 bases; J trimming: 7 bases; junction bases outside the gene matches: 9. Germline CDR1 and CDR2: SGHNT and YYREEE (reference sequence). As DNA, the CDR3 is TGTGCCAGCTCGCGCGGGGGGGTTTTAAATGAGCAGTTCTTC. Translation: CASSRGGVLNEQFF.

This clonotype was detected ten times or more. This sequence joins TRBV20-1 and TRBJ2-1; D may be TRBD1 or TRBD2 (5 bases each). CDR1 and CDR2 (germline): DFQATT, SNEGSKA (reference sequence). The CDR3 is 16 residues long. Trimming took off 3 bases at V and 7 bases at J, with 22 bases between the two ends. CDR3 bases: TGCAGTGCTAGTTATGGATCAGGTATAGGGGAGAATGAGCAGTTCTTC. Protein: CSASYGSGIGENEQFF.

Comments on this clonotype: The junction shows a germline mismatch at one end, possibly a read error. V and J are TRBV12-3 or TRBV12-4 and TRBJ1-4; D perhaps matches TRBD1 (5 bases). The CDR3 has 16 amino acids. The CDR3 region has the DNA TGTGCCAGCAGTTTTTCTATTCAGGGCTTGATTGAAAAACTGATTTTT. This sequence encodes CASSFSIQGLIEKLIF.

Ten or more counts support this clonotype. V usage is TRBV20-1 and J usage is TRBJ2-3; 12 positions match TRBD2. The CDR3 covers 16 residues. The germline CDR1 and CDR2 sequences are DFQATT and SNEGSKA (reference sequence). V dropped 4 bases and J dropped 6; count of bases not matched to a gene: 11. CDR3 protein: CSATQLAGGVSDTQYF. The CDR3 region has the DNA TGCAGTGCTACCCAACTAGCGGGGGGTGTCTCCGATACGCAGTATTTT.

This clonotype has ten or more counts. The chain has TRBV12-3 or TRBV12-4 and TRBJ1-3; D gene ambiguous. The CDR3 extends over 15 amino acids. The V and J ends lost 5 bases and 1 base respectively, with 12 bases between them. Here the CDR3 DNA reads TGTGCCAGCAGTGGGGAATTACTTTCTGGAAACACCATATATTTT. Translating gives CASSGELLSGNTIYF.

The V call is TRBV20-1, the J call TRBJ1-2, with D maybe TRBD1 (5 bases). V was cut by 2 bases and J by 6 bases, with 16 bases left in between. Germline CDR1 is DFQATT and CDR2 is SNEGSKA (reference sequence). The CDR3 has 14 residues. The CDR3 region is CSARSVGRLDGYTF. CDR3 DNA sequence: TGCAGTGCTAGATCGGTGGGGCGCCTGGATGGCTACACCTTC.

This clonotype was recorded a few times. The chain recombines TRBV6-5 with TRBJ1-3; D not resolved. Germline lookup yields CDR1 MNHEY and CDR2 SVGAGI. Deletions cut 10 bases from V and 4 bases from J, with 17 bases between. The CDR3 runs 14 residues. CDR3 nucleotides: TGTGCCACCAGGATCGGTCGGGCGGGAAACACCATATATTTT. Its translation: CATRIGRAGNTIYF.

The CDR3 sequence: CATKLAGADTDTQYF. The CDR3 DNA follows: TGTGCCACAAAACTAGCGGGGGCGGACACAGATACGCAGTATTTT. This sequence joins TRBV10-3 and TRBJ2-3, with 11 bases fitting TRBD2. Trimming cost V 10 bases and J 2 bases; bases outside gene matches: 8. CDR3 length equals 15 residues. Germline CDR1 and CDR2: ENHRY and SYGVKD.

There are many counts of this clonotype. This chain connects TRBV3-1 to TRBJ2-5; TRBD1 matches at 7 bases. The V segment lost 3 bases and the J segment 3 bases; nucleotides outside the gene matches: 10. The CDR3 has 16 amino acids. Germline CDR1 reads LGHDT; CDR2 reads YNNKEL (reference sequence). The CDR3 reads CASSQWEGTDKETQYF. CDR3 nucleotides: TGTGCCAGCAGCCAGTGGGAAGGGACAGATAAAGAGACCCAGTACTTC.

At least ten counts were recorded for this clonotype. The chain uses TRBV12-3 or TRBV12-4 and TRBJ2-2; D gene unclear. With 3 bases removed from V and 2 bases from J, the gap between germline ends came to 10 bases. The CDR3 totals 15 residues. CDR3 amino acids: CASSFPKVNTGELFF. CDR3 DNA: TGTGCCAGCAGTTTCCCCAAGGTCAACACCGGGGAGCTGTTTTTT.

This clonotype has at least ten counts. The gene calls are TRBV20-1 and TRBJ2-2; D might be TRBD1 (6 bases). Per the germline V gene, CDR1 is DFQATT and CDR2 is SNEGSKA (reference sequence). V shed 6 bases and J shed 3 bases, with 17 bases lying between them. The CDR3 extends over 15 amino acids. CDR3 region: CSATGKGADTGELFF. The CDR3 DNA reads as TGCAGTGCCACAGGGAAGGGAGCGGACACCGGGGAGCTGTTTTTT.

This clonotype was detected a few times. The CDR3 bases are TGCAGTGCTAGGTCCCGGGACATCAACCGAAATGAGCAGTTCTTC. It encodes CSARSRDINRNEQFF. The rearrangement uses TRBV20-1 and TRBJ2-1, with a tentative D call TRBD1 (6 bases). The germline V gene has CDR1 DFQATT and CDR2 SNEGSKA (reference sequence). The ends were cut back, 3 bases at V and 7 bases at J, with 19 bases in the middle. The length of the CDR3 is 15 residues.

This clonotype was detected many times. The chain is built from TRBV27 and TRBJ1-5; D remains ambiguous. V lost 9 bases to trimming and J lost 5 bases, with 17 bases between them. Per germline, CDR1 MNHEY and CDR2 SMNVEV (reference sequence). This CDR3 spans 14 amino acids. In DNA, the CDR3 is TGTGCCAGTAGAGACGGGCCCCCACATCAGCCCCAGCATTTT. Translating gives CASRDGPPHQPQHF.